A selection of T cell receptor beta chains follows, all from one sample in a study of blood T cells in healthy people across ages. TCRdb passed the 5' RACE reads through MiXCR, listing each CDR3 protein once. The repertoire has around 1,000,000 distinct CDR3 sequences, 25% of them found once; the top ten carry less than 0.75%. These data are also associated with another study on T cells of mothers and their children.

The specimen was blood. These receptor sequences come from a girl aged 2 to 9 in good health. CDR3s include the opening cysteine and the closing phenylalanine or tryptophan. Fields, in order: D gene, V gene, J gene, clone size, CDR3 DNA, CDR3 protein. The D gene is left open where the match is weak. Clone size, where shown, is once, few, many, or a class for clones that have expanded.

TRBD1	TRBV7-3	TRBJ2-7	-	TGTGCCAGCAGCCGCTTCGGGACAGGGGTGGAAGAGCAGTACTTC	CASSRFGTGVEEQYF
-	TRBV14	TRBJ1-1	-	TGTGCCAGCAGCCAGGCCAGGGAAGCCACTGAAGCTTTCTTT	CASSQAREATEAFF
-	TRBV3-1	TRBJ1-6	-	TGTGCCAGCAGCCAGGTCTCCTATAATTCACCCCTCCACTTT	CASSQVSYNSPLHF
-	TRBV29-1	TRBJ2-5	-	TGCAGCGTTGAGCCCTGGATTCAAGAGACCCAGTACTTC	CSVEPWIQETQYF
-	TRBV27	TRBJ2-5	few	TGTGCCAGCAGTTTATTGGCGGGGGCCCAAGAGACCCAGTACTTC	CASSLLAGAQETQYF
-	TRBV29-1	TRBJ1-2	-	TGCAGCGCTAGACAGCTAGATGGCTACACCTTC	CSARQLDGYTF
-	TRBV25-1	TRBJ1-4	-	TGTGCCAGCAGTGAATGGAAGGGAGGCAACGAAAAACTGTTTTTT	CASSEWKGGNEKLFF
-	TRBV28	TRBJ2-1	-	TGTGCCAGCAATGTGGAACAGGATAACAATGAGCAGTTCTTC	CASNVEQDNNEQFF
-	TRBV20-1	TRBJ1-3	few	TGCAGTGCAATGGACAGAGACGGTGGAAACACCATATATTTT	CSAMDRDGGNTIYF
TRBD2	TRBV4-1	TRBJ2-7	-	TGCGCCAGCAGCCCGGGATGGGCGGGAGAAAACGACGAGCAGTACTTC	CASSPGWAGENDEQYF
-	TRBV3-1	TRBJ1-3	few	TGTGCCAGCAGCCAAGACCTCAGCGGCACCATATATTTT	CASSQDLSGTIYF
-	TRBV20-1	TRBJ2-1	-	TGCAGTGCTAGAGACCTGCCTTACAATGAGCAGTTCTTC	CSARDLPYNEQFF
-	TRBV7-6	TRBJ2-1	-	TGTGCCAGCAGCTTAGTTCGGGCCACCTACAATGAGCAGTTCTTC	CASSLVRATYNEQFF
-	TRBV5-1	TRBJ1-1	few	TGCGCCAGCAGCTTGGAACAGGTGAACACTGAAGCTTTCTTT	CASSLEQVNTEAFF
-	TRBV10-3	TRBJ2-5	-	TGTGCCATCAGCAGGGAGAGGGACGAAGAGACCCAGTACTTC	CAISRERDEETQYF
-	TRBV9	TRBJ2-7	-	TGTGCCAGCAGCGGTAAAGGCGAGCAGTACTTC	CASSGKGEQYF
TRBD1	TRBV12-3/TRBV12-4	TRBJ2-7	few	TGTGCCAGCAGTTTAAGCGGCCAGGGGGCACGGGAGCAGTGCTTC	CASSLSGQGAREQCF
TRBD2	TRBV11-2	TRBJ2-5	-	TGTGCCAGCAGCCCCGGTGTGGGAGGGCCAGAGACCCAGTACTTC	CASSPGVGGPETQYF
-	TRBV28	TRBJ2-1	-	TGTGCCAGCAGTTTTTTGGGACCAGCGTACAATGAGCAGTTCTTC	CASSFLGPAYNEQFF
-	TRBV10-3	TRBJ1-2	-	TGTGCCATCAGTGAGTCGGACAGCCTTGGCTACACCTTC	CAISESDSLGYTF
TRBD1	TRBV12-3/TRBV12-4	TRBJ2-5	few	TGTGCCAGCAGTTACAGGACAGGGGGCCGGGAGCAGTACTTC	CASSYRTGGREQYF
-	TRBV7-9	TRBJ2-5	few	TGTGCCAGCAGCTCCACCTGGGCAGAAGAGACCCAGTACTTC	CASSSTWAEETQYF
-	TRBV5-1	TRBJ1-5	-	TGCGCCAGCAGCTTGGGAACGCCCCAGCATTTT	CASSLGTPQHF
TRBD2	TRBV12-3/TRBV12-4	TRBJ2-1	-	TGTGCCAGCACCCCTGGCGGGAGCTCCTACAATGAGCAGTTCTTC	CASTPGGSSYNEQFF
-	TRBV5-5	TRBJ2-5	-	TGTGCCAGCAGCTTCTCACAGCATTATGAGACCCAGTACTTC	CASSFSQHYETQYF
TRBD1	TRBV28	TRBJ1-4	-	TGTGCCAGCAGTGGGACAGAGGATGAAAAACTGTTTTTT	CASSGTEDEKLFF
-	TRBV6-2/TRBV6-3	TRBJ2-7	-	TGTGCCAGCAGTCCTTCTCCGTATTCCTACGAGCAGTACTTC	CASSPSPYSYEQYF